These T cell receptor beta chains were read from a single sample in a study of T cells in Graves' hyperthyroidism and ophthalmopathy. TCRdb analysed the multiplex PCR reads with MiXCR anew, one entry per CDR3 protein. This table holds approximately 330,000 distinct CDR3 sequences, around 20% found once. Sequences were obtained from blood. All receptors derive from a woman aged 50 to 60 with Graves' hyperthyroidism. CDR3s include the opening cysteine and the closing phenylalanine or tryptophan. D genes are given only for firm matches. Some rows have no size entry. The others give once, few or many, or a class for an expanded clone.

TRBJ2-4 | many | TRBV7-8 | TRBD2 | CASSLAGLAGKNIQYF | TGTGCCAGCAGCTTGGCGGGACTAGCGGGGAAAAACATTCAGTACTTC
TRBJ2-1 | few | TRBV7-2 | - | CASSLVFGSSYNEQFF | TGTGCCAGCAGCTTAGTTTTCGGGAGCTCCTACAATGAGCAGTTCTTC
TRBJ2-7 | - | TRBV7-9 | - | CASRDLTGISYEQYF | TGTGCCAGCAGAGACCTGACAGGAATCTCCTACGAGCAGTACTTC
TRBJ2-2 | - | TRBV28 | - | CASSRRRGNTGELFF | TGTGCCAGCAGTCGAAGAAGGGGTAACACCGGGGAGCTGTTTTTT
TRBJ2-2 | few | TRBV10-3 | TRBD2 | CAMGLAGDAGELFF | TGTGCCATGGGACTAGCGGGAGATGCCGGGGAGCTGTTTTTT
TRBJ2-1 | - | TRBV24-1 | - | CATSDLKRAYNEQFF | TGTGCCACCAGTGATTTGAAGAGGGCCTACAATGAGCAGTTCTTC
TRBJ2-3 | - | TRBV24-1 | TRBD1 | CATGGTGGANTQYF | TGTGCCACGGGAGGTACAGGGGGCGCAAATACGCAGTATTTT
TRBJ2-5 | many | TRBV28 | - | CASSSPGLRSVQTQYF | TGTGCCAGCAGTTCCCCGGGACTTCGAAGCGTGCAGACCCAGTACTTC
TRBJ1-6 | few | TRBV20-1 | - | CSARGEGANSPLHF | TGCAGTGCTAGGGGGGAGGGCGCAAATTCACCCCTCCACTTT
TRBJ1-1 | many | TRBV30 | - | CAWSNDLNTEAFF | TGTGCCTGGAGTAACGACCTGAACACTGAAGCTTTCTTT
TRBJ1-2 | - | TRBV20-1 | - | CSAPLRGGTYGYTF | TGCAGTGCTCCCCTGCGGGGGGGGACCTATGGCTACACCTTC
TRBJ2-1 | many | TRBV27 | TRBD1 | CASSWRTGLNEQFF | TGTGCCAGCAGTTGGCGGACAGGGTTGAATGAGCAGTTCTTC
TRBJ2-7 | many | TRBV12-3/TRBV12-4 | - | CASSTGANSYEQYF | TGTGCCAGCAGTACTGGGGCGAACTCCTACGAGCAGTACTTC
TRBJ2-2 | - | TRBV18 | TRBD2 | CASSSTGTSGSLANTGELFF | TGTGCCAGCTCATCGACCGGGACTAGCGGGAGTTTGGCGAACACCGGGGAGCTGTTTTTT
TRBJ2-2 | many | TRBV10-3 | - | CAISPDPTGELFF | TGTGCCATCAGCCCGGACCCCACCGGGGAGCTGTTTTTT
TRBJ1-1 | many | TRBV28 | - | CASSFAQVPNTEAFF | TGTGCCAGCAGTTTTGCGCAGGTGCCGAACACTGAAGCTTTCTTT
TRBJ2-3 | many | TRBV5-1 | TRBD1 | CASSLAPSGQGLNTQYF | TGCGCCAGCAGCTTGGCTCCCTCGGGACAGGGCTTAAATACGCAGTATTTT
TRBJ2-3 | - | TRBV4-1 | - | CASSQDGASTDTQYF | TGCGCCAGCAGCCAAGATGGAGCGAGCACAGATACGCAGTATTTT
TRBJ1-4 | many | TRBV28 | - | CAAGPRDGDEKLFF | TGTGCCGCGGGCCCCAGGGATGGGGATGAAAAACTGTTTTTT
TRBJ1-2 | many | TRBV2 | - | CASSDEAGAPSGYTF | TGTGCCAGCAGTGATGAGGCAGGAGCTCCTTCTGGCTACACCTTC
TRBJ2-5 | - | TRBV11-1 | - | CASSLGGGSETQYF | TGTGCCAGCAGCTTAGGGGGAGGCAGCGAGACCCAGTACTTC
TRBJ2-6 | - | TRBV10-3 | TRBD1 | CASTPGQILSGANVLTF | TGTGCCAGCACGCCGGGACAGATCCTCTCTGGGGCCAACGTCCTGACTTTC
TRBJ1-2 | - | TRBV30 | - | CAWSRGGFYGYTF | TGTGCCTGGAGTAGGGGGGGGTTCTATGGCTACACCTTC
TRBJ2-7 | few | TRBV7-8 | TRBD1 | CASSLPGQGAGEQYF | TGTGCCAGCAGCTTACCGGGACAGGGGGCGGGAGAGCAGTACTTC
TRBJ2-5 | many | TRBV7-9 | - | CASSSKWNQETQYF | TGTGCCAGCAGCTCTAAATGGAACCAAGAGACCCAGTACTTC
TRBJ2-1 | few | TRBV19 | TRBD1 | CASSMGQRIHNEQFF | TGTGCCAGTAGTATGGGACAGCGGATCCACAATGAGCAGTTCTTC
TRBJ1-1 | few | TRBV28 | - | CASSLGRTHTEAFF | TGTGCCAGCAGTTTGGGCAGGACCCACACTGAAGCTTTCTTT
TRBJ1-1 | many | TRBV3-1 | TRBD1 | CASNRGLGTEAFF | TGTGCCAGCAACAGGGGATTGGGCACTGAAGCTTTCTTT
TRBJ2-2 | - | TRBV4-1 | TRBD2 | CASSFPSGSLTGELFF | TGCGCCAGCAGCTTCCCTAGCGGGAGTCTTACCGGGGAGCTGTTTTTT
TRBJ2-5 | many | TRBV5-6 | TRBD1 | CASSLGVTGETQYF | TGTGCCAGCAGCTTGGGGGTGACAGGGGAGACCCAGTACTTC
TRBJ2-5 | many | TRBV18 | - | CASSPLDGQETQYF | TGTGCCAGCTCACCACTTGACGGGCAAGAGACCCAGTACTTC
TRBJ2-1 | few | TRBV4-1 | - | CASSQDSGASYNEQFF | TGCGCCAGCAGCCAAGATTCCGGGGCTTCCTACAATGAGCAGTTCTTC
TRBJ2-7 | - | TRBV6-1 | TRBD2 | CASTTPVLAGVGEQYF | TGTGCCAGCACTACCCCGGTGCTAGCGGGGGTGGGCGAGCAGTACTTC
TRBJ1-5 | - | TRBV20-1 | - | CSARGGAPDQPQHF | TGCAGTGCCCGAGGAGGGGCCCCAGATCAGCCCCAGCATTTT
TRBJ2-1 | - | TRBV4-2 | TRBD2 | CASMVAGGPGDEQFF | TGTGCCAGCATGGTAGCGGGAGGCCCCGGAGATGAGCAGTTCTTC
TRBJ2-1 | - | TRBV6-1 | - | CASAQRGVEQFF | TGTGCCAGCGCCCAAAGGGGGGTGGAGCAGTTCTTC
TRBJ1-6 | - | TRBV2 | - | CASSEGRDNSPFHF | TGTGCCAGCAGTGAGGGCCGTGATAATTCACCCTTCCACTTT
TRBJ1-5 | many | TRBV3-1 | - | CASSQDLVSNQPQHF | TGTGCCAGCAGCCAAGATTTGGTTAGCAATCAGCCCCAGCATTTT
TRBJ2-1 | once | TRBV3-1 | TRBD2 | CASSPGTSPSSYNEQFF | TGTGCCAGCAGCCCCGGGACTAGTCCGAGCTCCTACAATGAGCAGTTCTTC
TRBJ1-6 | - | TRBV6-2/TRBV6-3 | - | CASSYSGGSSYNSPLHF | TGTGCCAGCAGTTACTCGGGGGGGAGCTCCTATAATTCACCCCTCCACTTT
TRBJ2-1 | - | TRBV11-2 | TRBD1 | CASSRWDRPNNEQFF | TGTGCCAGCAGCCGATGGGACAGGCCAAACAATGAGCAGTTCTTC
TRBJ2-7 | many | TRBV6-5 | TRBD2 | CASSRGLGRPYEQYF | TGTGCCAGCAGTCGGGGACTAGGTCGCCCCTACGAGCAGTACTTC
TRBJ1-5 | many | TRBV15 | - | CATSRAGSAGNQPQHF | TGTGCCACCAGCCGTGCGGGGAGCGCGGGCAATCAGCCCCAGCATTTT
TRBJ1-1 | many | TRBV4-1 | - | CASSPLRRDTEAFF | TGCGCCAGCAGCCCCTTGAGGAGGGACACTGAAGCTTTCTTT
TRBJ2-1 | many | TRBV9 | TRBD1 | CASSAKRQGWGMGEQFF | TGTGCCAGCAGCGCAAAAAGACAGGGCTGGGGTATGGGTGAGCAGTTCTTC
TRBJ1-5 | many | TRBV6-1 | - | CASSEGGDFGPQHF | TGTGCCAGCAGTGAAGGGGGGGACTTCGGGCCCCAGCATTTT
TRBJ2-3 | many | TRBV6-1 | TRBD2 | CASSSKRTSSGTDTQYF | TGTGCCAGCAGTTCAAAAAGGACTAGCTCAGGCACAGATACGCAGTATTTT
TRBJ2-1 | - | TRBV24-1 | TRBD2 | CATSDFLAGNNEQFF | TGTGCCACCAGTGATTTCCTAGCGGGAAACAATGAGCAGTTCTTC
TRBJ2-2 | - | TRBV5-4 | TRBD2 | CASSLLGASGRRGELFF | TGTGCCAGCAGCCTCTTGGGGGCTAGCGGGAGACGAGGGGAGCTGTTTTTT
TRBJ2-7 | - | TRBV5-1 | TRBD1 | CASSLGDSSTYEQYF | TGCGCCAGCAGCTTGGGGGACAGTTCTACCTACGAGCAGTACTTC
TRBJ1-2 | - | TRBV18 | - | CASSQDITSGRGVNYGYTF | TGTGCCAGCTCTCAAGACATTACCAGTGGCAGGGGTGTTAACTATGGCTACACCTTC
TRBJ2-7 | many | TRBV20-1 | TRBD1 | CSATRDSAYEQYF | TGCAGTGCAACCCGGGACAGCGCCTACGAGCAGTACTTC